Listed below are T cell receptor beta chains from one sample, sequenced in a study of cytomegalovirus exposure and HLA in healthy donors. Generated by immunoSEQ multiplex PCR, the TCRdb table keeps only in-frame clones and is missing some. The data hold about 160,000 clones, with 75% to 90% observed a single time. The specimen sequenced was PBMCs. These receptors all stem from a woman in her late teens or twenties in good health and CMV-seronegative. Each CDR3 is given with its conserved first and last residue. Each record gives: clone size, J gene, V gene, D gene, CDR3 protein, CDR3 DNA. A D gene is named only where the DNA matches it firmly. Only some rows state a clone size, as once, few, many or a class for expanded clones.

clone_size: -
j_call: TRBJ1-4
v_call: TRBV29-1
d_call: -
cdr3_aa: CSVVDLNEKLFF
cdr3_nt: TGCAGCGTTGTAGACCTTAATGAAAAACTGTTTTTT

clone_size: -
j_call: TRBJ2-1
v_call: TRBV9
d_call: TRBD2
cdr3_aa: CASSPGLAAYNEQFF
cdr3_nt: TGTGCCAGCAGCCCGGGACTAGCGGCTTACAATGAGCAGTTCTTC

clone_size: -
j_call: TRBJ2-3
v_call: TRBV5-1
d_call: TRBD1
cdr3_aa: CASSVGRGSLTDTQYF
cdr3_nt: TGCGCCAGCAGCGTAGGCAGGGGGTCCCTCACAGATACGCAGTATTTT

clone_size: -
j_call: TRBJ2-3
v_call: TRBV27
d_call: TRBD2
cdr3_aa: CASSLGSGGNTDTQYF
cdr3_nt: TGTGCCAGCAGTTTAGGTAGCGGGGGGAACACAGATACGCAGTATTTT

clone_size: -
j_call: TRBJ2-7
v_call: TRBV28
d_call: -
cdr3_aa: CASSLIAYSYEQYF
cdr3_nt: TGTGCCAGCAGTTTGATAGCTTACTCCTACGAGCAGTACTTC

clone_size: -
j_call: TRBJ2-4
v_call: TRBV5-1
d_call: TRBD2
cdr3_aa: CASSLETSGGWYF
cdr3_nt: TGCGCCAGCAGCTTGGAGACTAGCGGGGGGTGGTACTTC

clone_size: -
j_call: TRBJ2-5
v_call: TRBV18
d_call: -
cdr3_aa: CASSPQETRIETQYF
cdr3_nt: TGTGCCAGCTCACCACAGGAAACTAGGATAGAGACCCAGTACTTC

clone_size: -
j_call: TRBJ2-2
v_call: TRBV7-9
d_call: -
cdr3_aa: CASSFIYTGELFF
cdr3_nt: TGTGCCAGCAGCTTTATTTACACCGGGGAGCTGTTTTTT

clone_size: -
j_call: TRBJ2-5
v_call: TRBV30
d_call: -
cdr3_aa: CAWSVQQETQYF
cdr3_nt: TGTGCCTGGAGTGTACAGCAAGAGACCCAGTACTTC

clone_size: -
j_call: TRBJ1-4
v_call: TRBV18
d_call: -
cdr3_aa: CASSSGGLPNEKLFF
cdr3_nt: TGTGCCAGCTCCTCGGGAGGGCTGCCTAATGAAAAACTGTTTTTT

clone_size: -
j_call: TRBJ2-7
v_call: TRBV2
d_call: TRBD1
cdr3_aa: CASTPQGEAGYEQYF
cdr3_nt: TGTGCCAGCACCCCACAGGGGGAGGCTGGGTACGAGCAGTACTTC

clone_size: -
j_call: TRBJ2-1
v_call: TRBV18
d_call: TRBD2
cdr3_aa: CASSGTSGINEQFF
cdr3_nt: TGTGCCAGCTCGGGGACTAGCGGGATAAATGAGCAGTTCTTC

clone_size: -
j_call: TRBJ2-3
v_call: TRBV30
d_call: -
cdr3_aa: CAWTPREITDTQYF
cdr3_nt: TGTGCCTGGACCCCTAGAGAGATCACAGATACGCAGTATTTT

clone_size: -
j_call: TRBJ1-1
v_call: TRBV12-5
d_call: -
cdr3_aa: CASGLVGVMNTEAFF
cdr3_nt: TGTGCTAGTGGTTTGGTCGGAGTTATGAACACTGAAGCTTTCTTT

clone_size: -
j_call: TRBJ1-6
v_call: TRBV29-1
d_call: -
cdr3_aa: CRGGRGHPSYNSPLHF
cdr3_nt: TGCAGAGGGGGGAGGGGCCATCCCTCCTATAATTCACCCCTCCACTTT

clone_size: -
j_call: TRBJ2-7
v_call: TRBV6-5
d_call: TRBD2
cdr3_aa: CASSYSTLAGAYERYF
cdr3_nt: TGTGCCAGCAGTTACTCGACGTTAGCGGGGGCCTACGAGCGGTACTTC

clone_size: -
j_call: TRBJ2-3
v_call: TRBV30
d_call: TRBD2
cdr3_aa: CAWSVGGGASDTQYF
cdr3_nt: TGTGCCTGGAGTGTAGGCGGGGGGGCTTCCGATACGCAGTATTTT

clone_size: -
j_call: TRBJ1-5
v_call: TRBV10-3
d_call: -
cdr3_aa: CAISEPGVGQPQHF
cdr3_nt: TGTGCCATCAGTGAACCAGGGGTAGGACAGCCCCAGCATTTT

clone_size: -
j_call: TRBJ2-1
v_call: TRBV5-6
d_call: TRBD2
cdr3_aa: CASSPRLAVYNEQFF
cdr3_nt: TGTGCCAGCAGCCCAAGGCTAGCGGTCTACAATGAGCAGTTCTTC

clone_size: few
j_call: TRBJ2-7
v_call: TRBV19
d_call: TRBD2
cdr3_aa: CASSIKRDSYEQYF
cdr3_nt: TGTGCCAGTAGTATCAAGCGGGACTCCTACGAGCAGTACTTC

clone_size: -
j_call: TRBJ2-2
v_call: TRBV7-2
d_call: -
cdr3_aa: CASSATGWNTGELFF
cdr3_nt: TGTGCCAGCAGCGCTACAGGGTGGAACACCGGGGAGCTGTTTTTT

clone_size: -
j_call: TRBJ2-5
v_call: TRBV5-4
d_call: TRBD2
cdr3_aa: CASRSGLAGEETQYF
cdr3_nt: TGTGCCAGCAGATCAGGACTAGCGGGAGAGGAGACCCAGTACTTC

clone_size: -
j_call: TRBJ2-7
v_call: TRBV6-5
d_call: -
cdr3_aa: CASGRGYEQYF
cdr3_nt: TGTGCCAGCGGGAGAGGCTACGAGCAGTACTTC

clone_size: once
j_call: TRBJ1-1
v_call: TRBV2
d_call: TRBD1
cdr3_aa: CASRETGKTEAFF
cdr3_nt: TGTGCCAGCAGGGAGACAGGGAAAACTGAAGCTTTCTTT

clone_size: -
j_call: TRBJ2-1
v_call: TRBV2
d_call: TRBD1
cdr3_aa: CASSRGQGGEEQFF
cdr3_nt: TGTGCCAGCTCTCGAGGACAGGGTGGTGAGGAGCAGTTCTTC

clone_size: -
j_call: TRBJ1-1
v_call: TRBV28
d_call: -
cdr3_aa: CASSFSLEGGGAFF
cdr3_nt: TGTGCCAGCAGTTTTTCACTAGAAGGGGGGGGAGCTTTCTTT

clone_size: once
j_call: TRBJ2-3
v_call: TRBV5-1
d_call: -
cdr3_aa: CASTQDWGTDTQYF
cdr3_nt: TGCGCCAGCACCCAAGACTGGGGCACAGATACGCAGTATTTT

clone_size: -
j_call: TRBJ2-2
v_call: TRBV7-8
d_call: -
cdr3_aa: CASSPSTETGELFF
cdr3_nt: TGTGCCAGCAGCCCAAGTACGGAGACCGGGGAGCTGTTTTTT

clone_size: -
j_call: TRBJ1-1
v_call: TRBV7-9
d_call: -
cdr3_aa: CASSLNVNTEAFF
cdr3_nt: TGTGCCAGCAGCTTAAATGTAAACACTGAAGCTTTCTTT

clone_size: -
j_call: TRBJ2-7
v_call: TRBV27
d_call: -
cdr3_aa: CASKSHLSYEQYF
cdr3_nt: TGTGCCAGCAAGAGCCACCTTTCCTACGAGCAGTACTTC

clone_size: -
j_call: TRBJ2-7
v_call: TRBV6-5
d_call: TRBD1
cdr3_aa: CASSTRDRAYEQYF
cdr3_nt: TGTGCCAGCAGTACCCGGGACAGGGCCTACGAGCAGTACTTC

clone_size: -
j_call: TRBJ2-7
v_call: TRBV11-2
d_call: TRBD2
cdr3_aa: CASSLDGRLSEGTSGNEQYF
cdr3_nt: TGTGCCAGCAGCTTAGATGGAAGGTTATCAGAAGGGACTAGCGGGAACGAGCAGTACTTC

clone_size: few
j_call: TRBJ1-1
v_call: TRBV5-1
d_call: -
cdr3_aa: CASSLANRLTGNTEAFF
cdr3_nt: TGCGCCAGCAGCTTGGCCAACCGCTTGACAGGGAACACTGAAGCTTTCTTT

clone_size: -
j_call: TRBJ1-5
v_call: TRBV28
d_call: -
cdr3_aa: CASSLSSGDQPQHF
cdr3_nt: TGTGCCAGCAGTTTATCGTCCGGGGATCAGCCCCAGCATTTT

clone_size: few
j_call: TRBJ2-1
v_call: TRBV6-5
d_call: -
cdr3_aa: CASSYAQGEQFF
cdr3_nt: TGTGCCAGCAGTTACGCACAGGGCGAGCAGTTCTTC

clone_size: -
j_call: TRBJ1-2
v_call: TRBV10-3
d_call: TRBD1
cdr3_aa: CAISERGDSYGYTF
cdr3_nt: TGTGCCATCAGTGAAAGGGGGGACAGCTATGGCTACACCTTC

clone_size: -
j_call: TRBJ1-5
v_call: TRBV18
d_call: -
cdr3_aa: CASSRSGNQPQHF
cdr3_nt: TGTGCCAGCTCACGTTCGGGGAATCAGCCCCAGCATTTT

clone_size: -
j_call: TRBJ2-5
v_call: TRBV9
d_call: TRBD2
cdr3_aa: CASSVALAGVETQYF
cdr3_nt: TGTGCCAGCAGCGTAGCCCTAGCGGGAGTTGAGACCCAGTACTTC

clone_size: -
j_call: TRBJ2-1
v_call: TRBV6-4
d_call: TRBD2
cdr3_aa: CASSDGAGGNNEQFF
cdr3_nt: TGTGCCAGCAGTGACGGGGCGGGGGGGAACAATGAGCAGTTCTTC

clone_size: few
j_call: TRBJ1-5
v_call: TRBV14
d_call: -
cdr3_aa: CASSQESEFNQPQHF
cdr3_nt: TGTGCCAGCAGCCAAGAATCAGAATTCAATCAGCCCCAGCATTTT

clone_size: -
j_call: TRBJ2-1
v_call: TRBV9
d_call: -
cdr3_aa: CASSGGGRGSLNEQFF
cdr3_nt: TGTGCCAGCAGCGGAGGGGGGAGGGGGAGCCTCAATGAGCAGTTCTTC

clone_size: -
j_call: TRBJ1-2
v_call: TRBV27
d_call: -
cdr3_aa: CASSLSGGTNYGYTF
cdr3_nt: TGTGCCAGCAGTTTATCTGGGGGGACTAACTATGGCTACACCTTC

clone_size: -
j_call: TRBJ1-2
v_call: TRBV6-5
d_call: TRBD1
cdr3_aa: CASSYPTGGGIGGYTF
cdr3_nt: TGTGCCAGCAGTTACCCTACAGGGGGCGGAATTGGTGGCTACACCTTC

clone_size: -
j_call: TRBJ2-7
v_call: TRBV5-4
d_call: TRBD2
cdr3_aa: CASSMLAGTFYEQYF
cdr3_nt: TGTGCCAGCAGCATGCTAGCGGGGACGTTCTACGAGCAGTACTTC

clone_size: -
j_call: TRBJ1-1
v_call: TRBV2
d_call: -
cdr3_aa: CASSESGDRTKNTEAFF
cdr3_nt: TGTGCCAGCAGTGAAAGTGGAGACAGGACGAAGAACACTGAAGCTTTCTTT

clone_size: -
j_call: TRBJ2-7
v_call: TRBV28
d_call: -
cdr3_aa: CASSLIDYEQYF
cdr3_nt: TGTGCCAGCAGTCTTATAGACTACGAGCAGTACTTC